The clone carrying this T cell receptor (beta chain) was counted a few times. Antigen: not known. The sample is drawn from a study of T cells after yellow fever vaccination. Study information: Fractions with few cells were prepared using SMART-Seq v4 Ultra Low Input. Study-wide results and limits: Peaking on day 5 versus 15, the secondary response was faster but weaker.

Germline V gene data show CDR1 as MNHEY and CDR2 as SMNVEV (reference sequence). This CDR3 region has 14 residues. The V and J ends lost 4 bases and 1 base respectively, with 10 bases between them. TCRdb re-called the 5' RACE reads through MiXCR, storing one row per CDR3 protein. Of hundreds of thousands of distinct CDR3 sequences listed, approximately 13% are singletons. This material consisted of PBMCs, taken on the day of the yellow fever booster vaccination. This chain joins TRBV27 and TRBJ1-1; D is possibly TRBD1 (6 bases). This TCR was recovered from a man aged 30 to 39 who received the YFV17D yellow fever vaccine. Here the CDR3 reads CASSYYRENTEAFF. Written as DNA, the CDR3 is TGTGCCAGCAGTTACTACAGGGAGAACACTGAAGCTTTCTTT.